Presented here are 18 T cell receptor beta chains from one specimen sequenced in a study of CD8 T cells in ankylosing spondylitis. One entry per CDR3 protein results from TCRdb running MiXCR on the 5' RACE reads. Counted here are about 360,000 distinct CDR3 sequences, 20% occurring once; the ten biggest clones make up around 14%. The sequencing input was blood, either unsorted or a sorted T cell fraction (not recorded which). The receptors were gathered from a male donor with ankylosing spondylitis or in good health (not recorded which).

This clonotype was seen only a few times. This rearrangement joins TRBV4-1 to TRBJ2-7, with D perhaps matching TRBD2 (6 bases). V dropped 1 base and J dropped 3 bases, with 10 bases sitting between them. CDR1 and CDR2 from the germline V gene are MGHRA and YSYEKL. The CDR3 runs to 14 residues. CDR3 bases: TGCGCCAGCAGCCAAGGACTAGACTACTACGAGCAGTACTTC. This gives the protein CASSQGLDYYEQYF.

This clonotype was detected only a few times. V is TRBV9 and J is TRBJ1-1; maybe TRBD1 (6 bases). The CDR3 consists of 14 residues. V was shortened by 0 bases and J by 5 bases, with 11 bases between the two germline ends. Germline CDR1 SGDLS, CDR2 YYNGEE. CDR3 amino acids: CASSVVEGGTEAFF. CDR3 nucleotide sequence: TGTGCCAGCAGCGTAGTTGAGGGGGGAACTGAAGCTTTCTTT.

In its sample, this clonotype was seen a few times. The rearrangement uses TRBV24-1 and TRBJ1-2; tentative D call: TRBD1 (5 bases). There are 14 residues in the CDR3. The ends were cut back, 4 bases at V and 8 bases at J, with 16 bases in the middle. Germline V lookup: CDR1 KGHDR, CDR2 SFDVKD. CDR3 in DNA: TGTGCCACCAGTGACCGGGACTCCCCAGGGGGCTACACCTTC. It specifies CATSDRDSPGGYTF.

This clonotype was picked up a small number of times. The rearrangement joins TRBV4-1 to TRBJ2-1, with a possible D match to TRBD2 (7 bases). The germline V gene has CDR1 MGHRA and CDR2 YSYEKL. CDR3 length: 15 residues. Trimming pared 1 base from V and 4 bases from J, leaving 11 bases between. CDR3 sequence (DNA): TGCGCCAGCAGCCAAGGGGGGGGGCCTTACAATGAGCAGTTCTTC. Translation gives CASSQGGGPYNEQFF.

This clonotype was found a few times. V usage is TRBV5-8 and J usage is TRBJ2-3; D not certain. This CDR3 contains 17 residues. Trimming took off 0 bases at V and 0 bases at J, with 14 bases between the two ends. The germline V gene encodes CDR1 SGHTS and CDR2 YDEGEE. The CDR3: CASSLGAVGPSTDTQYF. The DNA of the CDR3 is TGTGCCAGCAGCTTGGGGGCTGTTGGCCCTAGCACAGATACGCAGTATTTT.

The chain couples TRBV6-5 to TRBJ2-6, with D hard to call. There are 15 residues in the CDR3. With 4 bases removed from V and 4 bases from J, the gap between germline ends came to 11 bases. The germline V gene encodes CDR1 MNHEY and CDR2 SVGAGI. The CDR3 loop reads CASSSVDGGANVLTF. CDR3 DNA: TGTGCCAGCAGTTCGGTAGATGGCGGGGCCAACGTCCTGACTTTC.

This rearrangement joins TRBV29-1 to TRBJ1-2; a weak D match, TRBD1 (5 bases). The germline V gene encodes CDR1 SQVTM and CDR2 ANQGSEA. The CDR3 is 14 amino acids. Trimming removed 4 bases at V and 0 bases at J, with 12 bases between. This CDR3 is CSVVSQGANYGYTF. The CDR3 region has the DNA TGCAGCGTTGTGTCCCAGGGCGCTAACTATGGCTACACCTTC.

This clonotype was detected a few times. The chain recombines TRBV7-3 with TRBJ2-3; TRBD2 is a possible D gene (6 bases). CDR3 length equals 14 residues. V lost 3 bases and J lost 4, with 11 bases in between. Germline CDR1 SGHTA, CDR2 FQGTGA. In nucleotides, the CDR3 is TGTGCCAGCAGCTTTGGGACTCCACCAGATACGCAGTATTTT. Protein product: CASSFGTPPDTQYF. Combining the CDR3 with reference TRBV7-3 and TRBJ2-3 gives the whole variable domain GAGVSQTPSNKVTEKGKYVELRCDPISGHTALYWYRQSLGQGPEFLIYFQGTGAADDSGLPNDRFFAVRPEGSVSTLKIQRTERGDSAVYLCASSFGTPPDTQYFGPGTRLTVL.

The chain carries TRBV12-3 or TRBV12-4 and TRBJ1-1; D is unresolved. Trimming left V 1 base short and J 0 bases short, with 9 bases between. The length of the CDR3 is 15 residues. CDR3 region: CASSLDSKMNTEAFF. The CDR3 bases are TGTGCCAGCAGTTTAGACAGCAAAATGAACACTGAAGCTTTCTTT.

This clonotype was seen at least ten times. The chain carries TRBV6-1 and TRBJ1-3; 8 nucleotides agree with TRBD1. The CDR3 consists of 13 residues. Germline assignment: CDR1 MNHNS and CDR2 SASEGT. Trimming removed 2 bases from V and 8 bases from J; junction bases left unmatched: 2. This CDR3 is CASSEQGADTIYF. The CDR3 coding sequence is TGTGCCAGCAGTGAACAGGGGGCGGACACCATATATTTT.

V gene TRBV6-1 combines with J gene TRBJ2-2; 10 nucleotides agree with TRBD1. This CDR3 comprises 16 residues. V shed 6 bases and J 5 bases; nucleotides not matched to a gene: 9. Germline V CDR1 and CDR2: MNHNS, SASEGT. In nucleotides, the CDR3 is TGTGCCAGCAGCTCCGGGACAGGGGCGTGGACCGGGGAGCTGTTTTTT. Its protein product is CASSSGTGAWTGELFF.

The rearrangement uses TRBV20-1 and TRBJ2-1; 11 bases are a match to TRBD2. The ends lost 2 bases at V and 6 bases at J; junction bases unmatched: 3. CDR3 length: 14 residues. Germline CDR1 is DFQATT and CDR2 is SNEGSKA (reference sequence). CDR3 protein: CSARLAGGGNEQFF. DNA for the CDR3: TGCAGTGCTAGACTAGCGGGGGGCGGCAATGAGCAGTTCTTC.

The sample holds many counts of this clonotype. This sequence joins TRBV20-1 and TRBJ2-1, with a weak D call TRBD2 (7 bases). This CDR3 has 16 amino acids. Trimming removed 0 bases from V and 4 bases from J, with 16 bases in between. CDR1 and CDR2 (germline): DFQATT, SNEGSKA (reference sequence). CDR3 bases: TGCAGTGCTAGAGAGCCCGGGGGGCTAAGGTACAATGAGCAGTTCTTC. Translated: CSAREPGGLRYNEQFF.

This chain links TRBV4-2 with TRBJ2-3; D gene unclear. Trimming stripped 4 bases from V and 3 bases from J, with 11 bases between. The CDR3 is made up of 14 amino acids. Per germline, CDR1 LGHNA and CDR2 YNFKEQ. CDR3 region: CASSPTDQTDTQYF. The CDR3 coding sequence is TGTGCCAGCAGCCCCACCGACCAGACAGATACGCAGTATTTT.

This clonotype was counted between two and nine times. The V and J genes are TRBV12-3 or TRBV12-4 and TRBJ2-5; 7 bases map to TRBD2. The CDR3 is 12 amino acids. The trim removed 8 bases at V and 5 bases at J, leaving 5 bases unmatched. In nucleotides, the CDR3 is TGTGCCAGCGGCGGGGGTTGGGAGACCCAGTACTTC. This gives the protein CASGGGWETQYF.

The chain combines TRBV10-3 with TRBJ2-7; D possibly matches TRBD1 or TRBD2 (7 bases each). The CDR3 is 11 amino acids. V lost 11 bases, J lost 7 bases, and 15 bases lay in between. Germline V gene lookup returns CDR1 ENHRY and CDR2 SYGVKD. Here the CDR3 reads CASQGGWEQYF. Written as DNA, the CDR3 is TGTGCCTCCCAGGGGGGGTGGGAGCAGTACTTC.

CDR3 protein: CASSGLAGETDTQYF. Here the CDR3 DNA reads TGTGCCAGCAGCGGACTAGCGGGGGAAACAGATACGCAGTATTTT. This chain links TRBV12-3 or TRBV12-4 with TRBJ2-3, with 13 bases identical to TRBD2. The CDR3 is 15 amino acids. After removal of 6 bases from V and 3 bases from J, the junction contained 3 bases not matched to a gene.

This clonotype came up many times. The chain has TRBV21-1 and TRBJ2-1. TRBV21-1 is a listed pseudogene. The CDR3 totals 17 residues. CDR3 residues: CASSKDQGGGSYNEQFF. The CDR3 bases are TGTGCCAGCAGCAAAGATCAAGGCGGGGGCTCCTACAATGAGCAGTTCTTC.